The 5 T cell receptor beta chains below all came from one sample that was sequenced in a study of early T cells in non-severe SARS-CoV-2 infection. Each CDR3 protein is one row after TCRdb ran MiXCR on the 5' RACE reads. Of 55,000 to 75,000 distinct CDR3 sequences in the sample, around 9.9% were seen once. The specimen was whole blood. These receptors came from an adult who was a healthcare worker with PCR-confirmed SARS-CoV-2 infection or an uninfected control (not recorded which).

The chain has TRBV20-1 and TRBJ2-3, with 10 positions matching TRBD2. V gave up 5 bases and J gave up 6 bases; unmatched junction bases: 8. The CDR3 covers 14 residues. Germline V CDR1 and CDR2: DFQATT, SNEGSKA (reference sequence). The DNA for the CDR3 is TGCAGTGCTCGCCCTAGCGGGAGCGGTGATACGCAGTATTTT. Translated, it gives CSARPSGSGDTQYF.

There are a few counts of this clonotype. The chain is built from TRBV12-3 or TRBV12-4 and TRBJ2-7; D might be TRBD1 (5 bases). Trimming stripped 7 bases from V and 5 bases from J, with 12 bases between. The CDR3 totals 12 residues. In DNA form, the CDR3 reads TGTGCCAGCACCCCAGACAGACACGAGCAGTACTTC. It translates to CASTPDRHEQYF.

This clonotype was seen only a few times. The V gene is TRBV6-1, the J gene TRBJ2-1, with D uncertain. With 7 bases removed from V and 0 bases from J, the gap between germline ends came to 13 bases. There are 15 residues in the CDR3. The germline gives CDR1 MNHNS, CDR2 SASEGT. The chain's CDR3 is CASTQAAGSYNEQFF. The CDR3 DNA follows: TGTGCCAGCACGCAGGCGGCCGGCTCCTACAATGAGCAGTTCTTC.

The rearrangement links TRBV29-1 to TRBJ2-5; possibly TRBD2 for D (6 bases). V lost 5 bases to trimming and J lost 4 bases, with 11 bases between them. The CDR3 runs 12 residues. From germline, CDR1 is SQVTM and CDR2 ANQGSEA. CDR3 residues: CSVLAGRETQYF. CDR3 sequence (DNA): TGCAGCGTTCTGGCGGGGAGAGAGACCCAGTACTTC. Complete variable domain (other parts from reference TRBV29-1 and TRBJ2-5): SAVISQKPSRDICQRGTSLTIQCQVDSQVTMMFWYRQQPGQSLTLIATANQGSEATYESGFVIDKFPISRPNLTFSTLTVSNMSPEDSSIYLCSVLAGRETQYFGPGTRLLVL.

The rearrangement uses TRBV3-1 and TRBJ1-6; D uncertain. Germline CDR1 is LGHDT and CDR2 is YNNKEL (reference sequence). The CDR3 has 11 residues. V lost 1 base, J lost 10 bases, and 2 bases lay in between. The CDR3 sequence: CASSQGSPLHF. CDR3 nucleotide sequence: TGTGCCAGCAGCCAAGGCTCACCCCTCCACTTT.